One and the same sample provided the 27 T cell receptor beta chains below, sequenced in a study of CD8+ T cells in alopecia areata. Reverse transcribed after extraction, RNA yielded cDNA as the sequencing template. The table came from immunoSEQ multiplex PCR; TCRdb's copy has only in-frame clones and leaves some out. This sample has 100,000 or so clones, with almost 60% found just once. Treatment in this sample: oral pan-JAK inhibitor, 5-10 mg twice daily. Sequencing was performed on CD8+ T cells sorted from blood, taken at approximately week 61, from a patient treated with tofacitinib. All receptors derive from a human donor with alopecia areata.

Worth noting for this clone: One end of the junction does not line up with germline, which may come from a read error. The V and J genes are TRBV7-7 and TRBJ2-3; D not certain. The germline gives CDR1 SSHAT, CDR2 FNYEAQ (reference sequence). The CDR3 totals 14 residues. The CDR3 DNA sequence: TGTGCTAGCAGCCTAGATCCAAGCACAGATACGCAGTATTTT. It yields the protein CASSLDPSTDTQYF.

The gene calls are TRBV14 and TRBJ1-5, with TRBD1 matching over 9 bases. V gave up 5 bases and J gave up 4 bases; unmatched junction bases: 0. The germline gives CDR1 SGHDN, CDR2 FVKESK. The CDR3 covers 13 residues. CDR3 in amino acids: CASSGTGNQPQHF. The CDR3 region has the DNA TGTGCCAGCAGCGGGACAGGGAATCAGCCCCAGCATTTT. The full variable domain, in which reference TRBV14 and TRBJ1-5 provide the parts outside the CDR3, is EAGVTQFPSHSVIEKGQTVTLRCDPISGHDNLYWYRRVMGKEIKFLLHFVKESKQDESGMPNNRFLAERTGGTYSTLKVQPAELEDSGVYFCASSGTGNQPQHFGDGTRLSIL.

The chain recombines TRBV27 with TRBJ1-1; D unclear. The CDR3 is 15 amino acids. The germline CDR1 and CDR2 sequences are MNHEY and SMNVEV (reference sequence). V was cut by 1 base and J by 4 bases, with 13 bases left in between. The CDR3 protein is CASSLWGFSGTEAFF. The CDR3 nucleotides read TGTGCCAGCAGTTTATGGGGATTCAGTGGCACTGAAGCTTTCTTT.

There are a few counts of this clone. The rearrangement uses TRBV7-3 and TRBJ2-3, with 13 bases matching TRBD2. Germline lookup yields CDR1 SGHTA and CDR2 FQGTGA. V trimming: 5 bases; J trimming: 11 bases; junction bases outside the gene matches: 16. This CDR3 region has 17 residues. The CDR3 region has the DNA TGTGCCAGCAGCCACGGGGCTCAGGGACTAGCGGGGCGTAAGCAGTATTTT. Translation gives CASSHGAQGLAGRKQYF.

This clone was detected a few times. The chain links TRBV29-1 to TRBJ1-2, with D hard to call. The CDR3 is 12 amino acids. Between the trimmed V and J ends, which lost 7 bases and 8 bases, there was a span of 17 bases. In germline, CDR1 is SQVTM, CDR2 ANQGSEA. The CDR3 nucleotides are TGCAGCGATGGCCCGCAGGAGGCGGGCTACACCTTC. This encodes CSDGPQEAGYTF.

This chain joins TRBV6-6 and TRBJ1-4; 10 positions agree with TRBD1. With V trimmed by 5 bases and J by 6 bases, 6 bases remained unmatched. This CDR3 contains 15 residues. CDR1 is MNHNY and CDR2 is SVGAGI in the germline V gene (reference sequence). CDR3 amino acids: CASSGPDRGYEKLFF. CDR3 DNA: TGTGCCAGCAGTGGACCGGACAGGGGGTATGAAAAACTGTTTTTT.

This clone occurred a few times. The genes are TRBV5-1 and TRBJ2-7; TRBD1 matches at 8 bases. V was pared by 0 bases and J by 4 bases, with 3 bases of the junction left unmatched. This CDR3 comprises 14 residues. Germline CDR1 SGHRS, CDR2 YFSETQ. The DNA of the CDR3 is TGCGCCAGCAGCTTGGTGGGACAGGTTTACGAGCAGTACTTC. Translated, it gives CASSLVGQVYEQYF.

This clone occurred a few times. The genes are TRBV11-2 and TRBJ2-5; D gene uncertain. Per germline, CDR1 SGHAT and CDR2 FQNNGV. V lost 5 bases and J lost 5, with 15 bases in between. The CDR3 is 14 amino acids. CDR3 nucleotides: TGTGCCAGCAGCCCCGGAAGTGGTAGGGAGACCCAGTACTTC. Residues: CASSPGSGRETQYF.

This chain uses TRBV11-2 with TRBJ1-5, with D unresolved. The germline V gene encodes CDR1 SGHAT and CDR2 FQNNGV. V was cut by 5 bases and J by 7 bases, with 12 bases left in between. The CDR3 is 13 amino acids. CDR3 region: CASSLGSAQPQHF. The DNA of the CDR3 is TGTGCCAGCAGCCTTGGGTCGGCGCAGCCCCAGCATTTT.

The genes are TRBV29-1 and TRBJ1-4; 7 positions match TRBD1. The V gene end was trimmed by 6 bases and the J gene end by 2 bases; junction bases not matched to a gene: 0. CDR3 length equals 12 residues. Per the germline V gene, CDR1 is SQVTM and CDR2 is ANQGSEA. CDR3 sequence: CSVGQTNEKLFF. As DNA, the CDR3 is TGCAGCGTGGGACAGACTAATGAAAAACTGTTTTTT.

The V and J genes are TRBV13 and TRBJ1-1; TRBD1 might be the D (6 bases). Germline CDR1 and CDR2: PRHDT and FYEKMQ (reference sequence). Trimming pared 7 bases from V and 4 bases from J, leaving 16 bases between. This CDR3 has 14 amino acids. The CDR3 loop is CASTQGQGSTEAFF. The CDR3 region has the DNA TGTGCCAGCACCCAGGGGCAGGGTAGCACTGAAGCTTTCTTT. Combining the CDR3 with reference TRBV13 and TRBJ1-1 gives the whole variable domain AAGVIQSPRHLIKEKRETATLKCYPIPRHDTVYWYQQGPGQDPQFLISFYEKMQSDKGSIPDRFSAQQFSDYHSELNMSSLELGDSALYFCASTQGQGSTEAFFGQGTRLTVV.

This clone was picked up a small number of times. The V and J genes are TRBV14 and TRBJ1-5; a weak D match, TRBD1 (5 bases). Trimming left V 5 bases short and J 4 bases short, with 9 bases between. Germline V gene lookup returns CDR1 SGHDN and CDR2 FVKESK. The CDR3 is 13 amino acids. The CDR3 loop is CASSGGTNQPQHF. The CDR3 bases are TGTGCCAGCAGCGGGGGGACTAATCAGCCCCAGCATTTT.

This chain joins TRBV7-7 and TRBJ2-7, with D uncertain. Germline V lookup: CDR1 SSHAT, CDR2 FNYEAQ (reference sequence). Trimming left V 1 base short and J 3 bases short, with 10 bases between. The CDR3 runs to 14 residues. CDR3 sequence: CASSLGFEGYEQYF. The CDR3 DNA follows: TGTGCCAGCAGCTTAGGCTTTGAAGGCTACGAGCAGTACTTC.

In its sample, this clone was seen a few times. The V gene is TRBV18, the J gene TRBJ2-6, with D perhaps given as TRBD1 or TRBD2 (5 bases each). From germline, CDR1 is KGHSH and CDR2 LQKENI. Trimming stripped 6 bases from V and 0 bases from J, with 9 bases between. The length of the CDR3 is 15 residues. In DNA, the CDR3 is TGTGCCAGCTCTCGTGGGGGCTCTGGGGCCAACGTCCTGACTTTC. As protein: CASSRGGSGANVLTF.

The CDR3 reads CASSQVYWWLNTEAFF. DNA of the CDR3: TGTGCCAGCAGCCAGGTGTATTGGTGGTTGAACACTGAAGCTTTCTTT. The V and J genes are TRBV7-9 and TRBJ1-1; D not resolved. The CDR3 totals 16 residues. The V end was cut by 5 bases, the J end by 0 bases, with 16 bases between. The germline gives CDR1 SEHNR, CDR2 FQNEAQ (reference sequence).

The chain couples TRBV7-2 to TRBJ2-1, with D possibly being TRBD2 (5 bases). CDR3 size: 14 residues. CDR1 and CDR2 (germline): SGHTA, FQGNSA. V was cut by 7 bases and J by 2 bases, with 12 bases left in between. CDR3 region: CASTLLGAYNEQFF. In DNA form, the CDR3 reads TGTGCCAGCACCCTTTTGGGAGCCTACAATGAGCAGTTCTTC.

The rearrangement joins TRBV2 to TRBJ1-6; D uncertain. V lost 1 base, J lost 9 bases, and 10 bases lay in between. Germline V lookup: CDR1 SNHLY, CDR2 FYNNEI. The CDR3 extends over 14 amino acids. The CDR3 coding sequence is TGTGCCAGCAGTGAAGTCCGTGTTGGTTCACCCCTCCACTTT. This gives the protein CASSEVRVGSPLHF.

V is TRBV27 and J is TRBJ1-4; tentatively, D is TRBD1 (5 bases). The germline CDR1 and CDR2 sequences are MNHEY and SMNVEV (reference sequence). There are 15 residues in the CDR3. V gave up 5 bases and J gave up 10 bases, with 20 bases separating them. Written as DNA, the CDR3 is TGTGCCAGCAGTCCGACCGGGCAGGGTTTCGGAAAACTGTTTTTT. It encodes CASSPTGQGFGKLFF.

The chain links TRBV7-9 to TRBJ2-7; a possible D gene is TRBD2 (5 bases). Per germline, CDR1 SEHNR and CDR2 FQNEAQ (reference sequence). The germline V and J ends were trimmed by 5 bases and 12 bases, with 23 bases remaining between them. This CDR3 has 14 residues. The CDR3 DNA reads TGTGCCAGCAGCCCCGACCCCCGCGACGGGAAGGCGTACTTC. Amino acids: CASSPDPRDGKAYF.

The chain couples TRBV6-4 to TRBJ1-1; D is ambiguous. CDR1 is MRHNA and CDR2 is SNTAGT in the germline V gene. With 6 bases removed from V and 2 bases from J, the gap between germline ends came to 10 bases. This CDR3 is 13 amino acids long. CDR3 residues: CASSVSLNTEAFF. CDR3 sequence (DNA): TGTGCCAGCAGCGTCTCCCTAAACACTGAAGCTTTCTTT.

The V and J genes are TRBV5-1 and TRBJ2-7; D remains ambiguous. V was cut by 3 bases and J by 0 bases, with 4 bases left in between. Germline values: CDR1 SGHRS, CDR2 YFSETQ. The CDR3 is made up of 12 amino acids. The CDR3 reads CASSSNSYEQYF. The CDR3, as DNA: TGCGCCAGCAGCTCCAACTCCTACGAGCAGTACTTC.

V and J are TRBV5-1 and TRBJ2-7; D unresolved. The germline CDR1 and CDR2 sequences are SGHRS and YFSETQ. The CDR3 extends over 13 amino acids. V lost 0 bases to trimming and J lost 7 bases, with 11 bases between them. CDR3 DNA sequence: TGCGCCAGCAGCTTGGCTTCAGCTATGGAGCAGTACTTC. Translation: CASSLASAMEQYF.

V usage is TRBV29-1 and J usage is TRBJ1-2; D might be TRBD1 (6 bases). V was pared by 5 bases and J by 6 bases, with 13 bases between. CDR1 is SQVTM and CDR2 is ANQGSEA in the germline V gene. The CDR3 covers 12 residues. This chain's CDR3 is CSVNHRDDGYTF. In DNA, the CDR3 is TGCAGCGTTAACCACAGGGATGATGGCTACACCTTC.

This clone was seen a few times. The V call is TRBV5-1, the J call TRBJ2-3; D may be TRBD1 (6 bases). The germline V gene has CDR1 SGHRS and CDR2 YFSETQ. Trimming shortened V by 2 bases and J by 2 bases, and 9 bases separated the two germline ends. This CDR3 comprises 14 residues. The CDR3, as DNA: TGCGCCAGCAGCTTAGGACAGAACACAGATACGCAGTATTTT. As protein: CASSLGQNTDTQYF.

This clone has a single count. The chain links TRBV18 to TRBJ1-4, with no clear D. Germline lookup yields CDR1 KGHSH and CDR2 LQKENI. This CDR3 has 12 residues. V shed 6 bases and J shed 7 bases, with 9 bases lying between them. This CDR3 reads CASSPWGEKLFF. The CDR3 DNA is TGTGCCAGCTCGCCCTGGGGTGAAAAACTGTTTTTT.

This clone has just a few counts. The chain links TRBV10-3 to TRBJ2-3, with 10 positions matching TRBD2. This CDR3 has 14 residues. The V gene's germline CDR1 is ENHRY and CDR2 SYGVKD. Trimming removed 7 bases from V and 5 bases from J; junction bases left unmatched: 6. The CDR3 spells CAIKAGGLKDTQYF. Here the CDR3 DNA reads TGTGCCATCAAAGCGGGGGGGCTTAAAGATACGCAGTATTTT.

This clone was counted between two and nine times. The rearrangement joins TRBV29-1 to TRBJ1-1; TRBD1 is a possible D gene (5 bases). This CDR3 spans 12 amino acids. The V and J ends lost 5 bases and 5 bases respectively, with 12 bases between them. Germline V CDR1 and CDR2: SQVTM, ANQGSEA. The CDR3: CSVKTGETEAFF. The DNA of the CDR3 is TGCAGCGTTAAAACGGGGGAGACTGAAGCTTTCTTT.